What follows is one T cell receptor (beta chain) and its context. What this receptor recognizes is not known. Base-call qualities are not available, and no considerably larger clone is one nucleotide away. The CDR3, cysteine through phenylalanine, is 14 amino acids long. Just CDR3 DNA is preserved here, 42 bases in frame from base 1. The germline V gene sets CDR1 to MDHEN and CDR2 to SYDVKM. Trimming at the junction amounts to 7 bases on V and 3 bases on J, and the germline ends lie 16 bases apart. This entry belongs to a study of blood T cell repertoires in COVID-19 (dated by TCRdb to the early 2020s). About the full investigation: Samples from collaborators originated in the United States, Italy and Spain and spanned both the acute and convalescent phases of COVID-19. The prospective study material was composed of cDNA or gDNA derived from T cells, B-cell-depleted T cells, or PBMCs. Where available, HLA class I and class II types were obtained from metadata supplied by the sample provider rather than from assay-based typing. The dataset comprised deeply sampled blood TCRbeta repertoires from subjects exposed to, actively infected with, or recovered from COVID-19. Sample metadata almost always included a de-identified subject ID, COVID-19 status, age in years and sex. Samples were obtained from the ongoing ImmuneRACE study (first 160 participants) and from over a thousand subjects provided by 6 global collaborators. The repertoires were released in a freely available public database intended as a resource for research on the immune response to SARS-CoV-2. What the authors observed across the whole study: The amount of clinical and demographic metadata varied by source and participant and was provided uncurated.

The immunoSEQ Assay, a bias-controlled multiplex PCR, was used to amplify TCRbeta CDR3 regions from genomic DNA. From the authors' description of their analysis: Within the assay, amplification of reference gene primers was used to estimate how many nucleated cells each sample contained. To quantify the absolute abundance of each unique TCRbeta CDR3 rearrangement, sequence reads were collapsed and filtered. For each sample, productive Simpson clonality was calculated as the square root of Simpson's diversity index over productive rearrangements. What TCRdb holds here is the immuneACCESS table cut down to in-frame rearrangements. Part of the clones is not present; checked against another copy, under half of the missing clones reflect an unresolved V gene, and the others are unexplained. That table supplies the V and J calls and clone size; D and trimming were determined from the DNA. For this sample the table gives 50,000 to 70,000 clones, of which about 66% were detected only once. The top ten constitute approximately 50% of the sample.

In the prospective study, participants were roughly 18 to 100 years old, resided in around 25 geographic areas of the United States, and were enrolled through a virtual design. Cohort assignment in the prospective study relied on participant-reported clinical history from a screening survey and a study questionnaire. Exposed participants were defined as having been in contact with someone with a PCR-confirmed or clinician-diagnosed COVID-19 case within 2 weeks of study entry. Mobile phlebotomists in the prospective study collected whole blood, serum and a nasopharyngeal or oropharyngeal swab from every participant. Prospective study participants could optionally give additional blood draws and questionnaires over an approximately two-month period. Before DNA extraction, prospective study blood samples were shipped either frozen or at room temperature.

Source material: PBMCs or T cells enriched from blood (not recorded which). The chain couples TRBV28 to TRBJ2-7; TRBD1 could be the D gene, as 5 bases match. This TCR was recovered from an older woman who had been exposed to COVID-19. Read as DNA, the sequence is TGTGCCAGCACCGACACAGGAATCCTCTACGAGCAGTACTTC. Translated, it gives CASTDTGILYEQYF.